What follows are 6 T cell receptor beta chains derived from one specimen sequenced in a study of cytomegalovirus exposure and HLA in healthy donors. It was with 60 Vbeta and 13 Jbeta primers that the PCR ran. The protocol was immunoSEQ multiplex PCR, while the TCRdb copy is restricted to in-frame clones and leaves out a portion. Here the sample spans 200,000 or so clones, around 86% being singletons. The sequenced material came from PBMCs. The source is a woman aged 45-60 years in good health and CMV-seropositive.

This clone was counted a few times. The V call is TRBV28, the J call TRBJ2-3; D call uncertain. The CDR3 contains 14 residues. Germline assignment: CDR1 MDHEN and CDR2 SYDVKM. The V and J ends lost 3 bases and 1 base respectively, with 8 bases between them. CDR3: CASSFGRGTDTQYF. The CDR3 nucleotides are TGTGCCAGCAGTTTCGGCCGGGGCACAGATACGCAGTATTTT.

This chain connects TRBV10-1 to TRBJ2-3, with 7 bases identical to TRBD1. The junction had 8 bases not matched to a gene; V was cut back by 6 bases and J by 5 bases. Germline V gene lookup returns CDR1 WNHNN and CDR2 SYGVQD (reference sequence). The CDR3 length is 14 residues. The CDR3 spells CASRQQGRRDTQYF. CDR3 nucleotide sequence: TGCGCCAGCAGGCAACAGGGGCGAAGAGATACGCAGTATTTT.

J is TRBJ1-5 and V is TRBV28; tentative D call: TRBD1 (5 bases). The CDR3 totals 13 residues. Germline V gene data show CDR1 as MDHEN and CDR2 as SYDVKM. Trimming left V 1 base short and J 9 bases short, with 10 bases between. The CDR3 sequence is CASSLSGWGPQHF. CDR3 DNA sequence: TGTGCCAGCAGTTTATCAGGGTGGGGGCCCCAGCATTTT.

This chain uses TRBV4-3 with TRBJ1-2; 7 bases map to TRBD1. The ends lost 1 base at V and 1 base at J; junction bases unmatched: 6. This CDR3 has 16 amino acids. Germline CDR1 LGHNA, CDR2 YSLEER. CDR3 region: CASSQVPYRGNYGYTF. In nucleotides, the CDR3 is TGCGCCAGCAGCCAAGTCCCCTACAGGGGTAACTATGGCTACACCTTC.

With respect to this clone: The sample holds other DNA sequences that translate to the same CDR3. The rearrangement joins TRBV7-2 to TRBJ2-7; 8 bases match TRBD2. Germline V gene sequence: CDR1 SGHTA, CDR2 FQGNSA. Trimming took 0 bases from V and 3 from J; bases not matched to a gene: 7. The CDR3 runs 16 residues. This CDR3 is CASSLAGTGGVYEQYF. The CDR3 DNA follows: TGTGCCAGCAGCTTAGCGGGAACGGGAGGGGTCTACGAGCAGTACTTC.

The rearrangement uses TRBV28 and TRBJ2-6; D might be TRBD1 (6 bases). The germline V gene has CDR1 MDHEN and CDR2 SYDVKM. The CDR3 spans 18 residues. The ends were cut back, 0 bases at V and 0 bases at J, with 12 bases in the middle. This CDR3 reads CASSLWGKGGSGANVLTF. In DNA form, the CDR3 reads TGTGCCAGCAGTTTATGGGGTAAAGGGGGCTCTGGGGCCAACGTCCTGACTTTC.